What follows is one TCR beta chain and its context. Per the original data handling: Researchers report that nucleated cell counts were estimated from reference gene primer amplification. The assay was immunoSEQ multiplex PCR, and TCRdb's table has in-frame clones only and misses some. D and trimming come from the DNA, and the V and J calls and clone size come from that table. This table has around 250,000 clones, approximately 90% appearing once. The CDR3 has 14 amino acids. Trimming left V 4 bases short and J 5 bases short, with 14 bases between. In germline, CDR1 is MNHEY, CDR2 SVGAGI. The source of the sample is a study of blood T cell repertoires in COVID-19. Across the study: Whether acute or convalescent, the COVID-19 samples came from the United States, Italy and Spain. Nucleic acid was either cDNA or gDNA, and it came from T cells, B-cell-depleted T cells, or PBMCs.

Sequencing was performed on peripheral blood. V is TRBV6-5 and J is TRBJ1-1; D gene uncertain. The source is a man aged 30 to 45 who had recovered from COVID-19. CDR3 protein: CASSSISGRTEAFF. The CDR3 DNA reads as TGTGCCAGCAGTTCTATTTCCGGGAGAACTGAAGCTTTCTTT.